This T cell receptor beta chain originates from a study of blood T cell repertoires in COVID-19. Turning to the study itself: Sources were T cells, B-cell-depleted T cells, or PBMCs; the material itself was cDNA or gDNA.

The CDR3 extends over 13 amino acids. Germline trimming cut 5 bases from V and 8 bases from J; bases unmatched to any gene: 7. The germline CDR1 and CDR2 sequences are KGHDR and SFDVKD. Per the original data handling: Reference gene primer amplification yielded estimated nucleated cell counts. Assay used: immunoSEQ multiplex PCR; TCRdb lists only in-frame clones, some missing. V and J calls and clone size are given by that table; D and trimming were obtained from the DNA. This table holds approximately 200,000 clones, around 87% found once. The sample comprised peripheral blood. The sequence came from a woman aged 30 to 39 with active or convalescent COVID-19. The rearrangement joins TRBV24-1 to TRBJ1-1, with TRBD1 matching over 7 bases. The CDR3 bases are TGTGCCACCAGTGTTCGAGGGGGCGAGGAAGCTTTCTTT. Amino acid sequence: CATSVRGGEEAFF.